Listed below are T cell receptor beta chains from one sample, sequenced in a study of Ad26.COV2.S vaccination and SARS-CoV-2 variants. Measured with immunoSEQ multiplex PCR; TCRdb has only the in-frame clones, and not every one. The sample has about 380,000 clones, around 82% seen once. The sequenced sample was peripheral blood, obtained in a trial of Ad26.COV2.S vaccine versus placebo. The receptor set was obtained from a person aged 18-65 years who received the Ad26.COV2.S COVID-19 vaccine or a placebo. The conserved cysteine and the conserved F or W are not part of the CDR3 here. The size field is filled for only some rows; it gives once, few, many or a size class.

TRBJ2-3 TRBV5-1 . ASSIQSPDTQY
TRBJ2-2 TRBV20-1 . SASAPSGRRLNTGELF
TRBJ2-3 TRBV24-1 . ATSRGGSTDTQY
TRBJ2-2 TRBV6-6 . ASIRRDTGELF
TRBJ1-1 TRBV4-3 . ASSHGDETGTEAF
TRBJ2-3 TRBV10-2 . ASRGVSTDTQY
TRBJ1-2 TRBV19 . ASRSFSAQGAST
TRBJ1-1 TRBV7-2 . ASSLRGSTEAF
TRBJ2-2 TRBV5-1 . ASSKTSGGRTGELF
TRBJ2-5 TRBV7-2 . ASSFGQKETQY
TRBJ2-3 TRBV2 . ASRDANTDTQY
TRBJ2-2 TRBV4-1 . ASSQPLQRGELF
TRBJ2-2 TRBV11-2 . ATHKNAGAVTGELF
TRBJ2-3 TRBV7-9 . ASSFEGLGDTQY
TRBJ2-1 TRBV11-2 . ASSLSHLAGNEQF
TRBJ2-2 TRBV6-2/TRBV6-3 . ASSYGSQGNTGELF
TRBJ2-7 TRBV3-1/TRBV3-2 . ASSNLAGAKEQY
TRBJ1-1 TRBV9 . ASSAGPNTEAF
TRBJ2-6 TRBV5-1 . ASSSSGTGNNVLT
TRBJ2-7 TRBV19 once ASSGGRTGEQY
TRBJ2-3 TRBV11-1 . ASSLGGGTDTQY
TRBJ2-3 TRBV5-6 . ASSLPRTITDTQY
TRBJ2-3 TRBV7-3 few ASSSLITHTQY
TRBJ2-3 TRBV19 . ASSPTLEPDTQY
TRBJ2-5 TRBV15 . ATSRDLDGETQY